This is a list of T cell receptor beta chains from one sample in a study of T cells in Graves' hyperthyroidism and ophthalmopathy. TCRdb fed the multiplex PCR reads into MiXCR, producing one record per CDR3 protein. The table lists about 520,000 distinct CDR3 sequences, approximately 25% of them singletons. Material for sequencing was blood. The origin of the receptors is a woman aged 25 to 39 with Graves' ophthalmopathy. Each CDR3 is given with its conserved first and last residue. Fields, in order: V gene, clone size, J gene, D gene, CDR3 protein, CDR3 DNA. D genes are given only for firm matches. Some rows have no size entry. The others give once, few or many, or a class for an expanded clone.

TRBV28	-	TRBJ1-1	-	CASSLIGGGWTEAFF	TGTGCCAGCAGTTTAATTGGGGGCGGGTGGACTGAAGCTTTCTTT
TRBV20-1	many	TRBJ2-7	TRBD1	CSAMTGLLGYEQYF	TGCAGTGCTATGACAGGGTTGCTGGGCTACGAGCAGTACTTC
TRBV12-3/TRBV12-4	many	TRBJ1-5	-	CASSGRAYSNQPQHF	TGTGCCAGCAGTGGGAGGGCTTATAGCAATCAGCCCCAGCATTTT
TRBV6-1	-	TRBJ2-2	-	CASSVDRLNTGELFF	TGTGCCAGCAGTGTGGACAGATTGAACACCGGGGAGCTGTTTTTT
TRBV12-3/TRBV12-4	few	TRBJ1-6	TRBD1	CASSSWDRGGEDSPLHF	TGTGCCAGCAGTTCCTGGGACAGGGGAGGCGAGGATTCACCCCTCCACTTT
TRBV7-9	few	TRBJ2-7	-	CASSFNTGRYF	TGTGCCAGCAGCTTTAATACGGGTCGGTACTTC
TRBV3-1	-	TRBJ2-5	TRBD2	CASSPGTSGGRQETQYF	TGTGCCAGCAGCCCCGGGACTAGCGGGGGGCGACAGGAGACCCAGTACTTC
TRBV6-5	-	TRBJ2-6	-	CASSYSRGGSGSNVLTF	TGTGCCAGCAGTTACTCGAGGGGAGGCTCTGGGTCCAACGTTCTGACTTTC
TRBV6-1	many	TRBJ1-2	-	CASRLTASYGYTF	TGTGCCAGCAGGCTGACTGCCAGCTATGGCTACACCTTC
TRBV24-1	many	TRBJ1-2	-	CATSDPDGNYGYTF	TGTGCCACCAGTGACCCGGACGGGAACTATGGCTACACCTTC
TRBV7-9	-	TRBJ1-1	-	CASSPHGLNTEAFF	TGTGCCAGCAGCCCCCATGGGCTGAACACTGAAGCTTTCTTT
TRBV29-1	once	TRBJ1-1	-	CSVHRGGTETEAFF	TGCAGCGTCCATAGGGGGGGGACTGAGACTGAAGCTTTCTTT